This T cell receptor beta chain is drawn from a study of blood T cell repertoires in COVID-19. The wider study: PBMCs, B-cell-depleted T cells, or T cells provided the cDNA or gDNA that made up the material.

Source study methods: Reference gene primer amplification yielded estimated nucleated cell counts. Measured with immunoSEQ multiplex PCR; TCRdb has only the in-frame clones, and not every one. From that table come the V and J calls and clone size; the DNA was used to work out D and trimming. The profile shows 330,000 or so clones, about 92% of them singletons. Individuals drawn from around 24 US areas were roughly 18 to 95 years old. Cohort 3 recovery required two negative PCRs, clearance, or symptom resolution. The germline V gene has CDR1 SEHNR and CDR2 FQNEAQ (reference sequence). The CDR3 runs to 15 residues. With 3 bases clipped from V and 4 bases from J, the junction kept 5 bases outside the gene matches.

Material for sequencing was PBMCs or T cells enriched from blood (not recorded which). The chain combines TRBV7-9 with TRBJ2-3, with 9 bases identical to TRBD2. The sequence was collected from a woman aged 25-40 years who had recovered from COVID-19. CDR3 nucleotide sequence: TGTGCCAGCAGCTTCGGCGGGAGGGCCCCAGATACGCAGTATTTT. It is translated as CASSFGGRAPDTQYF.